This T cell receptor (beta chain) was recovered during a study of diagnostic markers for celiac disease (TCRdb year 2020). For CDR1 and CDR2, the germline V gene lists KGHSH and LQKENI. From the cysteine through the phenylalanine, the CDR3 covers 15 amino acids. No DNA is recorded. A remark on this clonotype: Its target antigen remains unknown.

The listed sequencing device is Illumina MiSeq. The reads were reprocessed in TCRdb, with one entry per CDR3 protein sequence and no accompanying DNA. The table for this sample lists about 5,600 distinct CDR3 sequences. The ten largest clones add up to 5.5% to 7% of the sample. The sequence is built from TRBV18 and TRBJ2-1; TCRdb selects TRBD1, and the lack of DNA leaves this call unchecked. This clonotype was sampled from a human donor. This table probably holds off-target reads from a library built for another chain. The specimen was either unsorted cells or a sorted T cell fraction (not recorded which). CDR3 loop: CASSPLSPGNNEQFF.